This note documents a single TCR beta chain sequence. The data were obtained in a study of OX40 agonist ivuxolimab in advanced cancers. The data were produced by immunoSEQ multiplex PCR, yet TCRdb's version contains in-frame clones alone and is incomplete. The table lists about 100,000 clones, approximately 90% of them singletons. CDR1 and CDR2 from the germline V gene are SGHDT and YYEEEE. V was trimmed by 1 base and J by 4 bases, leaving 11 bases between them. This CDR3 spans 14 amino acids. This sequence was found in an adult with an advanced solid tumor such as melanoma, head and neck, liver or kidney cancer. Sequencing used CD4+ or CD8+ T cells sorted from blood, obtained in a trial of the OX40 agonist ivuxolimab. The chain joins TRBV5-6 to TRBJ1-1; no clear D gene. CDR3 nucleotide sequence: TGTGCCAGCAGCTTGTACAGTTGGGGCACTGAAGCTTTCTTT. This codes for CASSLYSWGTEAFF.